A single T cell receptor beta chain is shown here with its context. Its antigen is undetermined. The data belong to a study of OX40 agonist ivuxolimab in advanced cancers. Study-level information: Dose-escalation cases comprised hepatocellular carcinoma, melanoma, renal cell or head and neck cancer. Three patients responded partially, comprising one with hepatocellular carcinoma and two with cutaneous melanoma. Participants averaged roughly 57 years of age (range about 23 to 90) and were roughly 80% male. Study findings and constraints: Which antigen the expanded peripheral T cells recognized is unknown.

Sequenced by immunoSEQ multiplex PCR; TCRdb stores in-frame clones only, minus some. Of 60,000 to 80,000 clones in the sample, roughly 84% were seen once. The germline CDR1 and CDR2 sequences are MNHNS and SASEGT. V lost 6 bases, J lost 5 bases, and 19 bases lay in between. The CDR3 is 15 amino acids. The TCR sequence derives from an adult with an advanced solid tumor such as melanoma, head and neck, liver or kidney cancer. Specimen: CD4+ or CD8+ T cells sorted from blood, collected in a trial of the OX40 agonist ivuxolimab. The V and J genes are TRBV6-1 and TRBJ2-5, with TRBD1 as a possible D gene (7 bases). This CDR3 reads CASRADRWGDETQYF. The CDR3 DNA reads TGTGCCAGCAGAGCGGACAGGTGGGGGGATGAGACCCAGTACTTC.